These T cell receptor beta chains were read from a single sample in a study of shared clonotypes between healthy human individuals. TCRdb keeps only in-frame clones here, not all; method: immunoSEQ multiplex PCR. The profile shows hundreds of thousands of clones, nearly 95% of them singletons. The sequenced sample was naive CD8+ T cells sorted from blood. These receptors originate from a man aged 25-45 years in good health. The CDR3 runs from the conserved cysteine through the conserved F or W.

TRBV7-6	TRBJ2-1	CASSLGATQSSYNEQFF
TRBV15	TRBJ2-7	CATRGQSYEQYF
TRBV15	TRBJ2-7	CATSNGLAAYEQYF
TRBV6-6	TRBJ2-3	CASSYSIEREKDTQYF
TRBV5-5	TRBJ2-1	CASSFGAVESSYNEQFF
TRBV7-9	TRBJ1-4	CASSSGPFSDEKLFF
TRBV2	TRBJ2-1	CASSERGLAGSGNEQFF
TRBV28	TRBJ2-7	CASRSYEQYF
TRBV15	TRBJ1-1	CATSREGRNTEAFF
TRBV28	TRBJ2-1	CASLAGEDYNEQFF
TRBV28	TRBJ1-5	CASSLLVGPQDQPQHF
TRBV27	TRBJ2-1	CASSLTSHSYNEQFF
TRBV15	TRBJ1-4	CATSRGSLVEKLFF
TRBV13	TRBJ2-1	CASSPRLAENYNEQFF
TRBV25-1	TRBJ2-7	CASSRGTSFYEQYF
TRBV27	TRBJ2-3	CASSFRQGYTDTQYF
TRBV6-1	TRBJ2-5	CASSETIGMETQYF
TRBV10-3	TRBJ2-7	CATGATGFNSYEQYF
TRBV27	TRBJ2-7	CASSPRGGGSYEQYF
TRBV28	TRBJ2-7	CASSKVTSGVKNSYEQYF
TRBV5-5	TRBJ2-3	CASSPYMGTDTQYF
TRBV6-1	TRBJ2-1	CASSELRTEPPYNEQFF
TRBV13	TRBJ2-1	CASSTTGTGDNEQFF
TRBV29-1	TRBJ2-7	CSVEPGQGSRGEQYF
TRBV19	TRBJ2-4	CAGKDRDGAKNIQYF
TRBV27	TRBJ2-6	CASRYISGANVLTF
TRBV29-1	TRBJ1-5	CSALTDSNQPQHF
TRBV19	TRBJ1-1	CASSQGQPFTEAFF
TRBV4-1	TRBJ1-2	CASSQADKNYGYTF
TRBV5-6	TRBJ2-2	CASSWTGNTGELFF
TRBV4-3	TRBJ2-7	CASSQDRSGLNYEQYF
TRBV19	TRBJ2-2	CASISGGAATGELFF
TRBV27	TRBJ2-1	CASSILAGGYNEQFF
TRBV9	TRBJ2-1	CASSVAGGVDEQFF
TRBV7-9	TRBJ2-5	CASSSASNQETQYF
TRBV9	TRBJ2-2	CASSVAGNTGELFF
TRBV27	TRBJ2-2	CASSSNLRGELFF
TRBV18	TRBJ1-2	CASWDWDLSYGYTF
TRBV29-1	TRBJ2-3	CSVWSQATDTQYF
TRBV7-3	TRBJ2-6	CASSVRGLGSGANVLTF
TRBV27	TRBJ1-1	CASSLFWNTEAFF
TRBV6-5	TRBJ2-5	CASSYQGTGQETQYF
TRBV28	TRBJ2-7	CASSLGGEQYF
TRBV19	TRBJ2-6	CASTPSGSGANVLTF
TRBV29-1	TRBJ2-5	CSYRLAGEQETQYF
TRBV11-2	TRBJ2-7	CASSLRTHYEQYF
TRBV27	TRBJ1-1	CASRLGDTEAFF
TRBV27	TRBJ1-5	CASSRGGVQPQHF
TRBV7-9	TRBJ2-1	CASSLGPGSGGYNEQFF
TRBV6-1	TRBJ2-7	CASISYEQYF
TRBV29-1	TRBJ2-1	CSASLSDRSDNEQFF
TRBV6-4	TRBJ2-2	CASRTGAGELFF
TRBV4-2	TRBJ1-4	CASSQGRTDVGYATNEKLFF
TRBV10-2	TRBJ2-3	CASRSGSTDTQYF
TRBV28	TRBJ1-4	CASSFFGQGKTNEKLFF